The clone carrying this T cell receptor (beta chain) was found a few times. No antigen is known for it. Trimming took off 2 bases at V and 8 bases at J, with 7 bases between the two ends. The CDR3 sequence is 12 residues long. CDR1 MDHEN and CDR2 SYDVKM come from the germline V gene. TCRdb's copy holds only in-frame clones and misses some; the assay was immunoSEQ multiplex PCR. The sample has over 30,000 clones, 75% to 90% seen once; the top ten hold 12%. The sample belongs to a study of OX40 agonist ivuxolimab in advanced cancers. Study information: Partial responses, seen in three patients, involved one hepatocellular carcinoma and two cutaneous melanomas. General study points: Expanded clones were, on average, more numerous among CD8+ T cells than CD4+. Within 6 weeks, CD4+ and CD8+ blood T cells expanded clonally at 0.1 to 3.0 mg/kg.

This sequence joins TRBV28 and TRBJ2-1; D perhaps matches TRBD2 (6 bases). The specimen was CD4+ or CD8+ T cells sorted from blood, collected in a trial of the OX40 agonist ivuxolimab. This clonotype was obtained from an adult with an advanced solid tumor such as melanoma, head and neck, liver or kidney cancer. CDR3 sequence reads: CASSLGGYEQFF. The CDR3 bases are TGTGCCAGCAGTTTAGGAGGGTATGAGCAGTTCTTC.